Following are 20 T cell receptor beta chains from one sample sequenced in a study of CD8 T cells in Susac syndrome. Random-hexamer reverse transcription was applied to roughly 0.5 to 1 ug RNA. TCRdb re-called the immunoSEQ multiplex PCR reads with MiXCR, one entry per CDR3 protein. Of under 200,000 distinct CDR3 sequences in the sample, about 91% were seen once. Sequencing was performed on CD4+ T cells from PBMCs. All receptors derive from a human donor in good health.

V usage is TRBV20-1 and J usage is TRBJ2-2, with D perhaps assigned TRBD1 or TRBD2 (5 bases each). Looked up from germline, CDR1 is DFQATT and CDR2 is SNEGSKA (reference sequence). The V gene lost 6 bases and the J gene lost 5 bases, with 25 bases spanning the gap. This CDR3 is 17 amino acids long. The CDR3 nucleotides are TGCAGTGCCACCACCTCCGGGACCGAATACTTGACCGGGGAGCTGTTTTTT. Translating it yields CSATTSGTEYLTGELFF.

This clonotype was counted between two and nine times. Here the CDR3 reads CASSRTANVLTF. CDR3 in DNA: TGTGCCAGCAGCCGGACTGCCAACGTCCTGACTTTC. The V gene is TRBV13, the J gene TRBJ2-6, with D perhaps TRBD2 (5 bases). Trimming took 5 bases from V and 7 from J, leaving 6 bases between them. CDR3 length: 12 amino acids. Germline V lookup: CDR1 PRHDT, CDR2 FYEKMQ (reference sequence).

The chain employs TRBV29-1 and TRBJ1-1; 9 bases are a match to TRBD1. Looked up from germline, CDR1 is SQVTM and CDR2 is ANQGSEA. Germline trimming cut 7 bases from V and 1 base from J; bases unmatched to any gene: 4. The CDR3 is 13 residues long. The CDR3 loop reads CSALDRGNTEAFF. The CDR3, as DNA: TGCAGCGCCTTGGACAGGGGGAACACTGAAGCTTTCTTT.

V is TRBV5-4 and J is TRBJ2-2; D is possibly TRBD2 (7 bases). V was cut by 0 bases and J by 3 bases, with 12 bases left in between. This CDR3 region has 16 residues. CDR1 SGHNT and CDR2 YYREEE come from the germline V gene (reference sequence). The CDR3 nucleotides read TGTGCCAGCAGCTTGGCCGGGGGGCAGGACACCGGGGAGCTGTTTTTT. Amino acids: CASSLAGGQDTGELFF.

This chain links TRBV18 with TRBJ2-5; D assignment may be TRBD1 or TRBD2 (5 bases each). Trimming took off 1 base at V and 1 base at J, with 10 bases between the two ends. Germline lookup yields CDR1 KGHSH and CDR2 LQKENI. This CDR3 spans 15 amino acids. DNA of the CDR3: TGTGCCAGCTCACCACTGAGGGACGGCCAAGAGACCCAGTACTTC. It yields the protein CASSPLRDGQETQYF.

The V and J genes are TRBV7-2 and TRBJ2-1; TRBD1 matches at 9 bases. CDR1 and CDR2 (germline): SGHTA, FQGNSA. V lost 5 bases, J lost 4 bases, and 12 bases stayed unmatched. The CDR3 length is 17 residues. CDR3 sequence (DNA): TGTGCCAGCAGCCCCCCCCCGGGACAGGGAACGTACAATGAGCAGTTCTTC. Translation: CASSPPPGQGTYNEQFF.

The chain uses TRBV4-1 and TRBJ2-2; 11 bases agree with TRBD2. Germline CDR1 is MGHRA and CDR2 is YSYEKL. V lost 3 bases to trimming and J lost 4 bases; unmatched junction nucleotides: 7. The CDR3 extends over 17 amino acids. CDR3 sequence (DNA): TGCGCCAGCAGCCAGGCCGGGACTAGCGGCTTCACCGGGGAGCTGTTTTTT. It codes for CASSQAGTSGFTGELFF.

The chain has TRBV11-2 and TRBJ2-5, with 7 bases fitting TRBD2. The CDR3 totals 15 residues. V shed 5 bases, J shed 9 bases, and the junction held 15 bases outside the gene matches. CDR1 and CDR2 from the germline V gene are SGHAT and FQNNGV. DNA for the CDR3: TGTGCCAGCAGCCCGGGATCTAGCGGTGCCTCGGCCCAGTACTTC. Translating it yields CASSPGSSGASAQYF.

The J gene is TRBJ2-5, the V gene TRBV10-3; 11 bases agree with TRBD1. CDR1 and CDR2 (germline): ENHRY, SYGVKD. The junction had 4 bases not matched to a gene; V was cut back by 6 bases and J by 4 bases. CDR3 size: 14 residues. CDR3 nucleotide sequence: TGTGCCATCAGGGGGACAGGGGGTAGAGAGACCCAGTACTTC. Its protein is CAIRGTGGRETQYF.

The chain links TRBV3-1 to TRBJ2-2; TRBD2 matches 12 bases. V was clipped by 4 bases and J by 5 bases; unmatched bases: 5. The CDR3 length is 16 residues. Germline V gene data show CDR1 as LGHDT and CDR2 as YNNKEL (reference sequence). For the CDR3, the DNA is TGTGCCAGCAGCCGACTAGCGGGAGATGGGACCGGGGAGCTGTTTTTT. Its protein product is CASSRLAGDGTGELFF.

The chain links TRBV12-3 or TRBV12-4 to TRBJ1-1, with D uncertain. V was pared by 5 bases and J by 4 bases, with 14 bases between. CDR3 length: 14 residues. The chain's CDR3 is CASSLGPPLTEAFF. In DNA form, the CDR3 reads TGTGCCAGCAGTCTAGGACCCCCGCTCACTGAAGCTTTCTTT.

The CDR3 DNA is TGTGCCAGCTCAGCAACTGATGGGGACACTGAAGCTTTCTTT. As protein: CASSATDGDTEAFF. J is TRBJ1-1 and V is TRBV18; no firm D call. Germline CDR1 KGHSH, CDR2 LQKENI. V lost 5 bases, J lost 3 bases, and 13 bases lay in between. The length of the CDR3 is 14 residues.

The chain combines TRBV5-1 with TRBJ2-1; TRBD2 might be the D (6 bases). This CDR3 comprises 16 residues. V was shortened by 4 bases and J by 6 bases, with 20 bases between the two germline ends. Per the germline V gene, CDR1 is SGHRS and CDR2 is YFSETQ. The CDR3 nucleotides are TGCGCCAGCAGCCCCGAACGGGGACTTAGGGGCAATGAGCAGTTCTTC. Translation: CASSPERGLRGNEQFF.

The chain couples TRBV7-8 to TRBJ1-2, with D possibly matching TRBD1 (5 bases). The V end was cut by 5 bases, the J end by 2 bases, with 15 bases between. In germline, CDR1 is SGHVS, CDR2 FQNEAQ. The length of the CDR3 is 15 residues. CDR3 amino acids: CASSPGTDRNYGYTF. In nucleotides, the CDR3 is TGTGCCAGCAGCCCCGGGACCGACAGAAACTATGGCTACACCTTC.

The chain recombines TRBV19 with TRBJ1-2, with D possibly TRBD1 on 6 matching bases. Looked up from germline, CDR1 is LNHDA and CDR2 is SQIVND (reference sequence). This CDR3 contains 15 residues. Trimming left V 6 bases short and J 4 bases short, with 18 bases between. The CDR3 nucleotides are TGTGCCAGTAGCCTCTTCCACAGGGCGAGCTATGGCTACACCTTC. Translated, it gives CASSLFHRASYGYTF.

CDR3 bases: TGCAGCGTCCAGGGGGTGGGGGGGAAGGAGACTGAAGCTTTCTTT. Residues: CSVQGVGGKETEAFF. The J gene is TRBJ1-1, the V gene TRBV29-1; 7 bases map to TRBD1. The V and J ends lost 6 bases and 5 bases, in that order; junction bases with no gene match: 15. This CDR3 contains 15 residues. CDR1 is SQVTM, CDR2 ANQGSEA, per germline. The full variable domain, completed using reference TRBV29-1 and TRBJ1-1, is SAVISQKPSRDICQRGTSLTIQCQVDSQVTMMFWYRQQPGQSLTLIATANQGSEATYESGFVIDKFPISRPNLTFSTLTVSNMSPEDSSIYLCSVQGVGGKETEAFFGQGTRLTVV.

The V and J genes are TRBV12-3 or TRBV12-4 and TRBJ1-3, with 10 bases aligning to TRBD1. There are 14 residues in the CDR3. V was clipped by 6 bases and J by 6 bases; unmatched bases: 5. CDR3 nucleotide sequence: TGTGCCAGCAGCACGGGACAGGGGAAAAACACCATATATTTT. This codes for CASSTGQGKNTIYF.

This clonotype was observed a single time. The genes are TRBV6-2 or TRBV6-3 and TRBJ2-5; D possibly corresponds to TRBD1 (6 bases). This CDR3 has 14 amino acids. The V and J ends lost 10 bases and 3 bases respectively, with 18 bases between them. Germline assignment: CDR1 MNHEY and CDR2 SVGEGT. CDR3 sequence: CATYRAGQKETQYF. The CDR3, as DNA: TGTGCCACCTACAGGGCCGGGCAAAAAGAGACCCAGTACTTC.

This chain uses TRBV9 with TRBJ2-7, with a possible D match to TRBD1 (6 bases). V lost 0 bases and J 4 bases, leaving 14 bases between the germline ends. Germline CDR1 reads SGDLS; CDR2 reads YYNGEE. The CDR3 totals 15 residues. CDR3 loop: CASSVALDSAYEQYF. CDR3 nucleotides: TGTGCCAGCAGCGTAGCCCTGGACAGCGCGTACGAGCAGTACTTC.

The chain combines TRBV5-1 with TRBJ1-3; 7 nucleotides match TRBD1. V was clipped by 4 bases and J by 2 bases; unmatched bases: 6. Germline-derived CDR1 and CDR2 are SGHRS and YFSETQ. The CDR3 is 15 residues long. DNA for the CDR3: TGCGCCAGCAGCCGCGGACAGGAGGCTGGAAACACCATATATTTT. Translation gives CASSRGQEAGNTIYF.